This entry lists 9 T cell receptor beta chains sequenced from one sample in a study of T cells after yellow fever vaccination. TCRdb reprocessed the 5' RACE reads with MiXCR, giving one entry per CDR3 protein. The table includes some 560,000 distinct CDR3 sequences, about 19% detected once. Sequenced here: PBMCs, sampled 15 days after the yellow fever booster vaccination. These receptors all stem from a man aged 30-40 years who received the YFV17D yellow fever vaccine.

Concerning this clonotype itself: This CDR3 is missing its conserved last phenylalanine or tryptophan, likely due to a read error. The chain is built from TRBV6-1 and TRBJ1-1; TRBD1 is a possible D gene (5 bases). CDR3 length: 15 residues. Germline V gives CDR1 MNHNS, CDR2 SASEGT. The ends were cut back, 4 bases at V and 5 bases at J, with 17 bases in the middle. Here the CDR3 DNA reads TGTGCCAGCAGTGTAGCGGGACCTGAATTTACTGAAGCTTTCTTG. The encoded protein is CASSVAGPEFTEAFL.

The chain recombines TRBV7-2 with TRBJ2-5; D might be TRBD1 or TRBD2, each matching 5 bases. Deletions cut 5 bases from V and 7 bases from J, with 17 bases between. Germline V gene lookup returns CDR1 SGHTA and CDR2 FQGNSA. The CDR3 runs 14 residues. The CDR3 reads CASSPWDPRGTQYF. The CDR3 coding sequence is TGTGCCAGCAGCCCGTGGGACCCACGGGGGACCCAGTACTTC.

In its sample, this clonotype was seen many times. The V gene is TRBV3-1, the J gene TRBJ2-7; no clear D. CDR1 is LGHDT, CDR2 YNNKEL, per germline (reference sequence). The V end was cut by 2 bases, the J end by 1 base, with 9 bases between. The CDR3 is made up of 14 amino acids. The CDR3 region is CASSQSMSSYEQYF. The CDR3 DNA reads TGTGCCAGCAGCCAAAGTATGTCGTCCTACGAGCAGTACTTC.

The chain joins TRBV5-1 to TRBJ1-2, with unresolved D. The CDR3 sequence is 12 residues long. V was trimmed by 3 bases and J by 11 bases, leaving 14 bases between them. Germline loops: CDR1 SGHRS, CDR2 YFSETQ. The CDR3 spells CASSSETGYYTF. CDR3 nucleotide sequence: TGCGCCAGCAGCTCGGAAACCGGATATTACACCTTC.

This chain links TRBV5-1 with TRBJ2-2, with a possible D match to TRBD2 (5 bases). V shed 5 bases and J shed 2 bases, with 10 bases lying between them. CDR1 SGHRS and CDR2 YFSETQ come from the germline V gene. This CDR3 contains 14 residues. The CDR3 DNA follows: TGCGCCAGCAGTTATGGAGGCAACACCGGGGAGCTGTTTTTT. This encodes CASSYGGNTGELFF.

The chain is built from TRBV7-8 and TRBJ2-1; D unclear. The CDR3 runs 13 residues. Looked up from germline, CDR1 is SGHVS and CDR2 is FQNEAQ. The V end was cut by 5 bases, the J end by 7 bases, with 12 bases between. This chain's CDR3 is CASSRPSVNEQFF. The DNA of the CDR3 is TGTGCCAGCAGCAGACCTTCGGTGAATGAGCAGTTCTTC.

This clonotype has only a few counts. V and J are TRBV20-1 and TRBJ2-3; possible D gene TRBD1, 6 bases. With 0 bases removed from V and 5 bases from J, the gap between germline ends came to 9 bases. This CDR3 has 13 residues. Germline V gene data show CDR1 as DFQATT and CDR2 as SNEGSKA (reference sequence). DNA of the CDR3: TGCAGTGCTAGAGATTGGACAGAAGATACGCAGTATTTT. It is translated as CSARDWTEDTQYF.

The rearrangement links TRBV29-1 to TRBJ2-3, with TRBD2 matching 13 bases. Trimming removed 1 base from V and 3 bases from J; junction bases left unmatched: 4. Germline V gene lookup returns CDR1 SQVTM and CDR2 ANQGSEA. This CDR3 is built from 16 residues. The CDR3 region has the DNA TGCAGCGTTGAAGGGACTAGCGGGAGTGGGACAGATACGCAGTATTTT. The encoded protein is CSVEGTSGSGTDTQYF.

This clonotype was observed a handful of times. The V and J genes are TRBV14 and TRBJ2-1; 12 bases match TRBD2. Germline values: CDR1 SGHDN, CDR2 FVKESK. Trimming removed 4 bases from V and 6 bases from J; junction bases left unmatched: 4. The CDR3 extends over 15 amino acids. DNA for the CDR3: TGTGCCAGCAGCCGACTAGCGGGAGATCTCAATGAGCAGTTCTTC. It encodes CASSRLAGDLNEQFF.